What follows are 8 T cell receptor beta chains derived from one specimen sequenced in a study of T cell repertoires in cytomegalovirus infection. MiXCR, run by TCRdb on the reads, gives a single entry per CDR3 protein. The profile shows 200,000 to 300,000 distinct CDR3 sequences, approximately 9.1% of them singletons. Sequenced: PBMCs. These receptors were taken from a human donor in good health (CMV status not recorded). Some clones in this sample may be carry-over from other donors' samples.

This chain joins TRBV20-1 and TRBJ2-1; TRBD2 agrees at 14 bases. In germline, CDR1 is DFQATT, CDR2 SNEGSKA (reference sequence). This CDR3 contains 16 residues. Trimming removed 7 bases from V and 9 bases from J; junction bases left unmatched: 14. CDR3 amino acids: CSEQPGTSGGTGEQFF. CDR3 bases: TGCAGTGAGCAACCCGGGACTAGCGGGGGCACCGGTGAGCAGTTCTTC.

This clonotype has more than one count but fewer than ten. V gene TRBV27 combines with J gene TRBJ2-2; 8 nucleotides match TRBD1. CDR1 and CDR2 from the germline V gene are MNHEY and SMNVEV (reference sequence). The CDR3 totals 17 residues. J gave up 0 bases and V 1 base, and 4 bases lay outside the gene matches. The DNA for the CDR3 is TGTGCCAGCAGTTTATTCGGGACAGGATCGAACACCGGGGAGCTGTTTTTT. Its translation is CASSLFGTGSNTGELFF.

This clonotype was seen only a few times. The rearrangement uses TRBV19 and TRBJ1-2, with a possible D match to TRBD1 (5 bases). The ends were cut back, 5 bases at V and 5 bases at J, with 12 bases in the middle. CDR3 length equals 13 residues. In germline, CDR1 is LNHDA, CDR2 SQIVND (reference sequence). The CDR3 DNA is TGTGCCAGTAGTCCCCGGGACTTTTATGGCTACACCTTC. It translates to CASSPRDFYGYTF.

The CDR3 region is CSVGGQGMNTEAFF. CDR3 coding DNA: TGCAGCGTTGGGGGGCAGGGCATGAACACTGAAGCTTTCTTT. The chain employs TRBV29-1 and TRBJ1-1; a possible D gene is TRBD1 (6 bases). The CDR3 runs to 14 residues. Germline CDR1 reads SQVTM; CDR2 reads ANQGSEA. V lost 4 bases and J 0 bases, leaving 12 bases between the germline ends.

This clonotype was observed a handful of times. Here the CDR3 DNA reads TGTGCTAGTGGTTTGGGACAGGGGATGAACACTGAAGCTTTCTTT. It encodes CASGLGQGMNTEAFF. The chain uses TRBV12-5 and TRBJ1-1; TRBD1 matches at 8 bases. CDR1 LGHNT and CDR2 FRNRAP come from the germline V gene. The CDR3 runs 15 residues. The J segment lost 0 bases and the V segment lost 1 base, leaving 1 base of the junction unmatched.

Many counts were recorded for this clonotype. The J gene is TRBJ2-5, the V gene TRBV12-3 or TRBV12-4, with D possibly being TRBD1 (8 bases). This CDR3 contains 16 residues. V was pared by 7 bases and J by 2 bases, with 20 bases between. CDR3 region: CASTGPGQGGQETQYF. CDR3 sequence (DNA): TGTGCCAGCACGGGACCTGGACAGGGAGGGCAAGAGACCCAGTACTTC.

In its sample, this clonotype was seen many times. The V gene is TRBV5-1, the J gene TRBJ1-2; 7 nucleotides match TRBD1. Trimming took 0 bases from V and 4 from J; bases not matched to a gene: 6. Germline CDR1 SGHRS, CDR2 YFSETQ. The CDR3 length is 15 residues. The CDR3 DNA follows: TGCGCCAGCAGCTTGGAAGGGGGCGTAAGCTATGGCTACACCTTC. Translating it yields CASSLEGGVSYGYTF.

This clonotype came up many times. V is TRBV7-2 and J is TRBJ1-5, with D possibly matching TRBD1 (5 bases). The V end was cut by 1 base, the J end by 6 bases, with 13 bases between. Per the germline V gene, CDR1 is SGHTA and CDR2 is FQGNSA. This CDR3 has 15 residues. The CDR3 sequence: CASSLEGRGTQPQHF. CDR3 DNA: TGTGCCAGCAGCTTAGAGGGGAGGGGTACTCAGCCCCAGCATTTT. Together with reference TRBV7-2 and TRBJ1-5, the CDR3 gives the full variable domain: GAGVSQSPSNKVTEKGKDVELRCDPISGHTALYWYRQSLGQGLEFLIYFQGNSAPDKSGLPSDRFSAERTGGSVSTLTIQRTQQEDSAVYLCASSLEGRGTQPQHFGDGTRLSIL.